This TCR beta chain appears in the sequencing data of a study of cytomegalovirus exposure and HLA in healthy donors. Concerning this clone itself: Its antigen is still unknown.

Overall study findings and caveats: According to a later analysis, TCR clusters from the first cohort tended to co-occur in the roughly 110 validation repertoires.

Assay used: immunoSEQ multiplex PCR; TCRdb lists only in-frame clones, some missing. The sample carries 200,000 to 250,000 clones, about 90% recorded once. Germline loops: CDR1 MNHEY, CDR2 SMNVEV (reference sequence). The V and J ends lost 2 bases and 2 bases respectively, with 7 bases between them. The CDR3 is made up of 14 amino acids. The source material was PBMCs. The TCR sequence derives from a woman aged 18-29 years in good health and CMV-seronegative. The chain joins TRBV27 to TRBJ1-5; D gene ambiguous. The CDR3 DNA sequence: TGTGCCAGCAGTTTAGAGGTCGGCAATCAGCCCCAGCATTTT. Its protein product is CASSLEVGNQPQHF.